A single sample gave rise to the 9 T cell receptor beta chains below, sequenced in a study of T-cell reconstitution after alpha-beta-depleted transplantation in children. TCRbeta library construction was performed incorporating unique molecular identifiers. Using its own MiXCR run on the PCR reads, TCRdb lists one record per CDR3 protein. The sample lists 500,000 to 650,000 distinct CDR3 sequences; roughly an eighth were seen once. The sample here was PBMCs, mostly from graft donor cells, taken 180 days after TCRalphabeta/CD19-depleted stem cell transplant. The receptors shown here come from a female patient aged 2-9 years who had a stem cell transplant for aplastic anemia, so the T cells may come from the graft donor.

There are a few counts of this clonotype. The rearrangement joins TRBV12-3 or TRBV12-4 to TRBJ2-7, with 10 positions matching TRBD2. This CDR3 is built from 15 residues. J was trimmed by 4 bases and V by 6 bases; bases with no gene match: 9. The CDR3 region is CASRPGLARSYEQYF. The CDR3 nucleotides are TGTGCCAGCAGGCCGGGACTAGCGAGATCATACGAGCAGTACTTC.

V is TRBV28 and J is TRBJ2-3, with 9 nucleotides matching TRBD2. CDR3 length: 16 amino acids. Germline V gene data show CDR1 as MDHEN and CDR2 as SYDVKM. After removal of 7 bases from V and 5 bases from J, the junction contained 13 bases not matched to a gene. CDR3 nucleotide sequence: TGTGCCAGCACTAATACGCCGGGACTAGCCCAAGATACGCAGTATTTT. Amino acids: CASTNTPGLAQDTQYF.

The chain is built from TRBV7-2 and TRBJ1-1; D perhaps matches TRBD1 (5 bases). Germline values: CDR1 SGHTA, CDR2 FQGNSA. The V gene lost 0 bases and the J gene lost 6 bases, with 14 bases spanning the gap. The CDR3 contains 15 residues. The CDR3 DNA sequence: TGTGCCAGCAGCTTAGCGCTTGGGACGACCGCTGAAGCTTTCTTT. It encodes CASSLALGTTAEAFF.

This clonotype was found a few times. The chain combines TRBV12-3 or TRBV12-4 with TRBJ1-5; D is ambiguous. Deletions cut 3 bases from V and 3 bases from J, with 9 bases between. The CDR3 is 14 amino acids. The CDR3 protein is CASSFSQFNQPQHF. CDR3 DNA: TGTGCCAGCAGTTTTTCTCAGTTCAATCAGCCCCAGCATTTT.

On this clonotype: Being one base from a much bigger clone, this may be a read error. The genes are TRBV5-1 and TRBJ2-2; TRBD2 agrees at 10 bases. Germline-derived CDR1 and CDR2 are SGHRS and YFSETQ. The CDR3 spans 16 residues. In DNA form, the CDR3 reads TGCGCCGGCAGCCCGAGGCTAGCGGGGGACACCGGGGAGCTGTTTTTT. Its translation: CAGSPRLAGDTGELFF.

The V call is TRBV10-3, the J call TRBJ1-2; TRBD1 might be the D (5 bases). V was trimmed by 2 bases and J by 6 bases, leaving 10 bases between them. Germline loops: CDR1 ENHRY, CDR2 SYGVKD. CDR3 length: 13 amino acids. The CDR3 region has the DNA TGTGCCATCAGTGAGGGGGGATTTCATGGCTACACCTTC. Amino acid sequence: CAISEGGFHGYTF.

Many counts were recorded for this clonotype. The V gene is TRBV12-3 or TRBV12-4, the J gene TRBJ2-7, with a tentative D call TRBD1 (6 bases). V lost 7 bases, J lost 2 bases, and 18 bases lay in between. The CDR3 extends over 15 amino acids. This CDR3 reads CASTIYNRDPYEQYF. CDR3 DNA sequence: TGTGCCAGCACCATCTACAACAGGGACCCCTACGAGCAGTACTTC.

The chain employs TRBV7-2 and TRBJ2-7; no clear D gene. V shed 0 bases and J shed 7 bases, with 10 bases lying between them. Looked up from germline, CDR1 is SGHTA and CDR2 is FQGNSA. This CDR3 spans 13 amino acids. Written as DNA, the CDR3 is TGTGCCAGCAGCTTAGCACCCCAGCGTGAGCAGTACGTC. This translates into CASSLAPQREQYV.

This clonotype was detected a few times. This chain connects TRBV4-3 to TRBJ2-7, with TRBD1 matching over 9 bases. The CDR3 loop spans 15 amino acids. Per germline, CDR1 LGHNA and CDR2 YSLEER. The junction had 9 bases not matched to a gene; V was cut back by 3 bases and J by 6 bases. The CDR3 protein is CASSHPTGQGCEQYV. The CDR3 DNA is TGCGCCAGCAGCCATCCAACCGGACAGGGGTGCGAGCAGTACGTC.